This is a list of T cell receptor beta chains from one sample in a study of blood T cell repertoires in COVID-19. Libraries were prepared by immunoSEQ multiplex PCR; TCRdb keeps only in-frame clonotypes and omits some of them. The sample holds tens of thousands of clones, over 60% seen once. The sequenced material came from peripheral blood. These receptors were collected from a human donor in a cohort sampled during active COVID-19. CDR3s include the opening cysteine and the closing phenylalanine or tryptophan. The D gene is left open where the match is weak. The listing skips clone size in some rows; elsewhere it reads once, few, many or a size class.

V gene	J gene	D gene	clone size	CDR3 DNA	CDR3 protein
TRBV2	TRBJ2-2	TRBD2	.	TGTGCCAGCACCGGGGGGGTGACCGGGGAGCTGTTTTTT	CASTGGVTGELFF
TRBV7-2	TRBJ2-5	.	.	TGTGCCAGCAGCTTATTGGCGGGACCCAGCGAGTTGAAGACCCAGTACTTC	CASSLLAGPSELKTQYF
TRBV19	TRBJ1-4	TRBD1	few	TGTGCCAGTAGTATTCGGACAGGGAACCCTAATGAAAAACTGTTTTTT	CASSIRTGNPNEKLFF
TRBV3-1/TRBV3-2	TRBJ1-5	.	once	TGTGCCAGCAGTTTCTGGGCAGGGGATTATAGCAATCAGCCCCAGCATTTT	CASSFWAGDYSNQPQHF
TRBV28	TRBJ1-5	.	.	TGTGCCAGCAGTTTAGAAGGCAGGGGTATTCAGCCCCAGCATTTT	CASSLEGRGIQPQHF
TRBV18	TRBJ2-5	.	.	TGTGCCAGCTCACCAGTGGGGGGTGAGACCCAGTACTTC	CASSPVGGETQYF
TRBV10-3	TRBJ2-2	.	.	TGTGCCATCAGTGAGGCCAGCACCGGGGAGCTGTTTTTT	CAISEASTGELFF
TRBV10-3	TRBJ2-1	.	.	TGTGCCATCAGTGAGTATAACAACAATGAGCAGTTCTTC	CAISEYNNNEQFF
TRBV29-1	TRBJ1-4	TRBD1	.	TGCAGCGTTGAGACAGGGGCTAATGAAAAACTGTTTTTT	CSVETGANEKLFF
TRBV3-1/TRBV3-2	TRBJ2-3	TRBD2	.	TGTGCCAGCAGCCACGGGAGCTCGGGCGGGGGGGCTCCAGATACGCAGTATTTT	CASSHGSSGGGAPDTQYF
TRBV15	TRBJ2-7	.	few	TGTGCCACCAGCAGAGACAGGGCAACCTACGAGCAGTACTTC	CATSRDRATYEQYF
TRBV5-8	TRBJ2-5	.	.	TGTGCCAGCAGCGGCGGACAGACTCTGCTGGAGACCCAGTACTTC	CASSGGQTLLETQYF
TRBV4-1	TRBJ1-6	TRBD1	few	TGCGCCAGCAGCCAAGATATCACAGGGGGGGATTCACCCCTCCACTTT	CASSQDITGGDSPLHF
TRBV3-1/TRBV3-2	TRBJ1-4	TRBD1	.	TGTGCCAGCAGCCAGCAGGGGGCCGGGGAAAAACTGTTTTTT	CASSQQGAGEKLFF
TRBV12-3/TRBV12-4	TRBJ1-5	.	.	TGTGCCAGCAGTCCTAATTATCAGCCCCAGCATTTT	CASSPNYQPQHF
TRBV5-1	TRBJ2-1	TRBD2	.	TGCGCCAGCAGCTCCCCCCGGACTAGCGGGAGGCTCGATGAGCAGTTCTTC	CASSSPRTSGRLDEQFF
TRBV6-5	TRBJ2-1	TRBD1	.	TGTGCCAGCAGCCCCCCGGGACAGGGGAACAATGAGCAGTTCTTC	CASSPPGQGNNEQFF
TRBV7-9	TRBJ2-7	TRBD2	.	TGTGCCAGCAGCCCCGGGACTAGCAGCTACGAGCAGTACTTC	CASSPGTSSYEQYF
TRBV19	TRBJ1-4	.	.	TGTGCCAGTACCGAGGGAAGAGAAAAACTGTTTTTT	CASTEGREKLFF
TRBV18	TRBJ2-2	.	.	TGTGCCAGCTCACCCGAAGCAACCGGGGAGCTGTTTTTT	CASSPEATGELFF
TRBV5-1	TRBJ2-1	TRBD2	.	TGCGCCAGCAGCTTGGCCGGCACAAGACTAGCGGGAGTTGGCGAGCAGTTCTTC	CASSLAGTRLAGVGEQFF
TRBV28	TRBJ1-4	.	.	TGTGCCAGCAGTTTATCCGGGGCAGGGGAGGGTGAAAAACTGTTTTTT	CASSLSGAGEGEKLFF
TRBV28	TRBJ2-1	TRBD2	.	TGTGCCAGCAGTTCACAGAGCGGGAGAGGCAATGAGCAGTTCTTC	CASSSQSGRGNEQFF
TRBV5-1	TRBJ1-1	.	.	TGCGCCAGCAGCTTGGGGGCGAACACTGAAGCTTTCTTT	CASSLGANTEAFF
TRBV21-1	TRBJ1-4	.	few	TGTGCCAGCAGCAAATTTGGGGACCGGGGGAGGAAACTGTTTTTT	CASSKFGDRGRKLFF
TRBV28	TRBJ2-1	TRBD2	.	TGTGCCAGCAGTTTAGCGGGAGGGCCTGTCGACTACAATGAGCAGTTCTTC	CASSLAGGPVDYNEQFF
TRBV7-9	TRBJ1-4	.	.	TGTGCCAGCAGCCGCCCGGAGGGTGAAAAACTGTTTTTT	CASSRPEGEKLFF
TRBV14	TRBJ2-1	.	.	TGTGCCAGCAGCCGCCCGATAGAGGAGCAGTTCTTC	CASSRPIEEQFF
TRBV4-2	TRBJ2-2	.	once	TGTGCCAGCAGCCAAGCGGGAACCGGGGAGCTGTTTTTT	CASSQAGTGELFF
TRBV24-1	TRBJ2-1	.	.	TGTGCCACCAGTGGGGGCCGGGAGCAGTTCTTC	CATSGGREQFF
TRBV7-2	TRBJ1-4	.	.	TGTGCCAGCAGCTTAGGTCAGGGGATTGAGGGAAAACTGTTTTTT	CASSLGQGIEGKLFF
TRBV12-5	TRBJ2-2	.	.	TGTGCTAGTGGTTTGGAGTCCGGAGCCGGGGAGCTGTTTTTT	CASGLESGAGELFF
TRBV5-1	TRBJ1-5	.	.	TGCGCCAGCAGCCGGACAGATGCCTATCATCAGCCCCAGCATTTT	CASSRTDAYHQPQHF
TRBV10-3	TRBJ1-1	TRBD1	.	TGTGCCATCAGTGAGGGGGGACAGGGGATGAACACTGAAGCTTTCTTT	CAISEGGQGMNTEAFF
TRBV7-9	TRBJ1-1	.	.	TGTGCCAGCAGCTCGCGCGGTGGCTTGAACACTGAAGCTTTCTTT	CASSSRGGLNTEAFF
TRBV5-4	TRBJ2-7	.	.	TGTGCCAGCAGCCACGCCACAGGGCGGAATCTCTACGAGCAGTACTTC	CASSHATGRNLYEQYF
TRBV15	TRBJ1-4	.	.	TGTGCCACCAGCAGGGTACAAGCAACTAATGAAAAACTGTTTTTT	CATSRVQATNEKLFF
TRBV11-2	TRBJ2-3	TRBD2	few	TGTGCCAGCAGCTTAAACGGGAGGGACACAGATACGCAGTATTTT	CASSLNGRDTDTQYF
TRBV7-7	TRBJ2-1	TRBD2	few	TGTGCTAGCGCAAGAGGACTAGCGTCTAATGAGCAGTTCTTC	CASARGLASNEQFF
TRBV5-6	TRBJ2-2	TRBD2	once	TGTGCCAGCAGCTTTGGCGGGAGGCACACCGGGGAGCTGTTTTTT	CASSFGGRHTGELFF
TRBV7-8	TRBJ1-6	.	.	TGTGCCAGCAGCTTCGGAGGTAGATCTAATTCACCCCTCCACTTT	CASSFGGRSNSPLHF
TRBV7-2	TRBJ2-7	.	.	TGTGCCAGCAGCCCCAGGGGGGTACGTTCCGAGCAGTACTTC	CASSPRGVRSEQYF
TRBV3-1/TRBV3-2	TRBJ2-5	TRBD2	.	TGTGCCAGCAGCCAAGCACTAGCGGGGGGAGAGACCCAGTACTTC	CASSQALAGGETQYF
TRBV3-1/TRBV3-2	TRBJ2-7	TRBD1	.	TGTGCCAGCAGCCAAGATGCGACAGGGAACGAGCAGTACTTC	CASSQDATGNEQYF
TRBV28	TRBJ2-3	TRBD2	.	TGTGCCAGCAGTTTAGGGGGGGTAGCGGGGAACACAGATACGCAGTATTTT	CASSLGGVAGNTDTQYF
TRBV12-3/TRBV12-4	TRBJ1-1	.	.	TGTGCCAGCAGTTTTAAAGGGGACACTGAAGCTTTCTTT	CASSFKGDTEAFF
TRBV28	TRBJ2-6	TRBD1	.	TGTGCCAGCAACGCCGTGACAGGGGTCGGGGCCAACGTCCTGACTTTC	CASNAVTGVGANVLTF
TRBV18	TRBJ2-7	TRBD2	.	TGTGCCAGCTCACCATTAGCGGGAGCTCCCTACGAGCAGTACTTC	CASSPLAGAPYEQYF